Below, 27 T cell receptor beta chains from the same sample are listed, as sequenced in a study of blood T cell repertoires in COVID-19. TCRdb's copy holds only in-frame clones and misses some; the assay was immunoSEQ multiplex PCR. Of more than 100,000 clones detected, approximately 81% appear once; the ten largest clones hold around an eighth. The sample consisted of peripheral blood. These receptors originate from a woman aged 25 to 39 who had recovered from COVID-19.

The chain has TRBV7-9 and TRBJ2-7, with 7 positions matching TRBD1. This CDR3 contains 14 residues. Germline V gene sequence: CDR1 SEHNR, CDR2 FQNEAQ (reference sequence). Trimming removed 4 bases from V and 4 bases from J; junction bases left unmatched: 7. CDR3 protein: CASSSDRNLYEQYF. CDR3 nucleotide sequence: TGTGCCAGCAGCTCGGACAGGAACCTGTACGAGCAGTACTTC.

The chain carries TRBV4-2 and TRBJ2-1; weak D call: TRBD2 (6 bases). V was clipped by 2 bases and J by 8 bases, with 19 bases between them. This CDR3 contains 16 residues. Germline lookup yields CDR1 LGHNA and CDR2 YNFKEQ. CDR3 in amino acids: CASSQIRGTVVDEQFF. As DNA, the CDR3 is TGTGCCAGCAGCCAAATCCGGGGGACGGTCGTTGATGAGCAGTTCTTC.

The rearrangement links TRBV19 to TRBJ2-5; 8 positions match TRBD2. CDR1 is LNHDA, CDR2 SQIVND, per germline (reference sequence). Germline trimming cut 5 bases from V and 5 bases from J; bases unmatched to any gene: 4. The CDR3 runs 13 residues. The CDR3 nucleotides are TGTGCCAGTAGTCCGCGGACTAGCGAGACCCAGTACTTC. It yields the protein CASSPRTSETQYF.

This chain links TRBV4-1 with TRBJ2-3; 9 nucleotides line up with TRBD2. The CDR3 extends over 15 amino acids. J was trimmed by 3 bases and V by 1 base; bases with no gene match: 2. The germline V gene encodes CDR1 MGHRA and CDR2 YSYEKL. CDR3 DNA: TGCGCCAGCAGCCAAGCGAGCGGGAGGACAGATACGCAGTATTTT. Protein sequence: CASSQASGRTDTQYF.

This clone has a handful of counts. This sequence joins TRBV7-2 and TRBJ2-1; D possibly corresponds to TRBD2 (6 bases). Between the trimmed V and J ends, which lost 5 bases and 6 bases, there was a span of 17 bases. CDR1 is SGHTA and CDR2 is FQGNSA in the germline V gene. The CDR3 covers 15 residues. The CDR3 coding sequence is TGTGCCAGCAGCAGCCGGACACGGGACTCCAATGAGCAGTTCTTC. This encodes CASSSRTRDSNEQFF. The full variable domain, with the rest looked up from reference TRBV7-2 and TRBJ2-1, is GAGVSQSPSNKVTEKGKDVELRCDPISGHTALYWYRQSLGQGLEFLIYFQGNSAPDKSGLPSDRFSAERTGGSVSTLTIQRTQQEDSAVYLCASSSRTRDSNEQFFGPGTRLTVL.

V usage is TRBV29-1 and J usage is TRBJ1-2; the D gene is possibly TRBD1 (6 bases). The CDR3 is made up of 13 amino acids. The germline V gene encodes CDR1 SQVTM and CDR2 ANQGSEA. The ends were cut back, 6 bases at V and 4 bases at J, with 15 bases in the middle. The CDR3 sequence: CSVLGTFRYGYTF. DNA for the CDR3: TGCAGCGTCCTCGGGACATTTCGCTATGGCTACACCTTC.

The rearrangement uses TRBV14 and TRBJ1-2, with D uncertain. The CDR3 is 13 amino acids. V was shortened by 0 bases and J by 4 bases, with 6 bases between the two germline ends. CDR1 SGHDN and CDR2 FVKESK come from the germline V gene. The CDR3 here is CASSQDHSYGYTF. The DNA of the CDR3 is TGTGCCAGCAGCCAAGACCACAGCTATGGCTACACCTTC.

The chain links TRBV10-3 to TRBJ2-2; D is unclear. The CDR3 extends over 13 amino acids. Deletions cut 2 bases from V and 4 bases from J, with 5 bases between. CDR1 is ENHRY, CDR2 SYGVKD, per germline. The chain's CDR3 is CAISEEVTGELFF. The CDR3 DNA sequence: TGTGCCATCAGTGAGGAGGTCACCGGGGAGCTGTTTTTT.

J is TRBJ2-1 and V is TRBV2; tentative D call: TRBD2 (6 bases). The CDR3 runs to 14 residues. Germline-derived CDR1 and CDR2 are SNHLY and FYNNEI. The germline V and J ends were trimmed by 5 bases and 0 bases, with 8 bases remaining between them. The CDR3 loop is CASSLGGSYNEQFF. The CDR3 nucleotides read TGTGCCAGCAGTCTGGGGGGCTCCTACAATGAGCAGTTCTTC.

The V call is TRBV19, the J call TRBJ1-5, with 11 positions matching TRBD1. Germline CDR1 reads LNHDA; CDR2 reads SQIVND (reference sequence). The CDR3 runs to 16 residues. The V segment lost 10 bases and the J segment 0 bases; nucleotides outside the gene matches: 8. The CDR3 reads CAISRGTGGSNQPQHF. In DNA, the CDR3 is TGTGCCATCAGCCGAGGGACAGGGGGTAGCAATCAGCCCCAGCATTTT.

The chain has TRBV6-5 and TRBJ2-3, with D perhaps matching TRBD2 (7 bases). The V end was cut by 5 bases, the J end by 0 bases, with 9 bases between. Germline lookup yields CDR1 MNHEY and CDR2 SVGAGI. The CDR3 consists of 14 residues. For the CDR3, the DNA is TGTGCCAGCAGTCGGGGGGCCAGCACAGATACGCAGTATTTT. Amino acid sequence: CASSRGASTDTQYF.

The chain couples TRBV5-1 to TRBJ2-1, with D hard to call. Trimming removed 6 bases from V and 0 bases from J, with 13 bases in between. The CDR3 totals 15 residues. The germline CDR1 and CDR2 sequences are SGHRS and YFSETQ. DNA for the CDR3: TGCGCCAGCATGAGGAGCTCAAGCTCCTACAATGAGCAGTTCTTC. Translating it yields CASMRSSSSYNEQFF.

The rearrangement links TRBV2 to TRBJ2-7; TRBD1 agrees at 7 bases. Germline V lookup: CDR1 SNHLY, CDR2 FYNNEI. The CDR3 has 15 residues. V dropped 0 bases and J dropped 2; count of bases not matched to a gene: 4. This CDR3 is CASSEAETGTYEQYF. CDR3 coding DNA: TGTGCCAGCAGTGAAGCGGAGACAGGGACCTACGAGCAGTACTTC.

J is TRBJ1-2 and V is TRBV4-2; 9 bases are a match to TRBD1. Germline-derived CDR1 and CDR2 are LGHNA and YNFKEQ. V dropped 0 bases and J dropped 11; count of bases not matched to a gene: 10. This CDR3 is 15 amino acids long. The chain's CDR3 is CASSQEGGTGTSYTF. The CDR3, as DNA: TGTGCCAGCAGCCAAGAAGGCGGGACAGGGACTTCTTACACCTTC.

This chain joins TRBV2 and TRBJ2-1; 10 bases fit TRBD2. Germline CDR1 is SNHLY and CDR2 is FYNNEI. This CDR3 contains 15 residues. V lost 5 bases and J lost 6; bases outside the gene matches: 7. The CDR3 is CASSSTSGVINEQFF. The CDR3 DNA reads TGTGCCAGCAGTTCTACTAGCGGGGTTATCAATGAGCAGTTCTTC.

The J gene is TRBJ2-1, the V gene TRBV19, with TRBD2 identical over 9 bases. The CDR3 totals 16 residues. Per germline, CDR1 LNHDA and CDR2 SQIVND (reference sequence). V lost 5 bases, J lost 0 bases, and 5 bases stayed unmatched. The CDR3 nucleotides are TGTGCCAGTAGTTTAGCGGGAGTGGCCTCCTACAATGAGCAGTTCTTC. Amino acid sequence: CASSLAGVASYNEQFF. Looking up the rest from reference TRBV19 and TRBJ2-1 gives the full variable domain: DGGITQSPKYLFRKEGQNVTLSCEQNLNHDAMYWYRQDPGQGLRLIYYSQIVNDFQKGDIAEGYSVSREKKESFPLTVTSAQKNPTAFYLCASSLAGVASYNEQFFGPGTRLTVL.

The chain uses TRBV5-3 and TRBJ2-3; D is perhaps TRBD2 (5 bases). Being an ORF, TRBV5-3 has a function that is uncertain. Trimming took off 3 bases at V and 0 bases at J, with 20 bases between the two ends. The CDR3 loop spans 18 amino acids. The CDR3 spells CARSWGAPHCSSTDTQYF. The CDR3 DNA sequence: TGTGCCAGAAGCTGGGGAGCACCTCACTGCTCTAGCACAGATACGCAGTATTTT.

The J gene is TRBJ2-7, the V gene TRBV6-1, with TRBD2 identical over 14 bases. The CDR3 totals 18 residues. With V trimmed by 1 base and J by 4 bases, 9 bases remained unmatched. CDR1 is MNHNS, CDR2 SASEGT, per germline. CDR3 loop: CASSEEWGTSGSLYEQYF. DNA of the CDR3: TGTGCCAGCAGTGAAGAATGGGGGACTAGCGGGAGTTTGTACGAGCAGTACTTC.

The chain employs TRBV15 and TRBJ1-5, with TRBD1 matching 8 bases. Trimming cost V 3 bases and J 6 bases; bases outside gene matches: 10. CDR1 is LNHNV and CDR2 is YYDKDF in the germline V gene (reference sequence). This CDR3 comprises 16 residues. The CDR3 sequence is CATSRARTGIFQPQHF. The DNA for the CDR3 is TGTGCCACCAGCAGGGCCCGGACAGGGATCTTTCAGCCCCAGCATTTT.

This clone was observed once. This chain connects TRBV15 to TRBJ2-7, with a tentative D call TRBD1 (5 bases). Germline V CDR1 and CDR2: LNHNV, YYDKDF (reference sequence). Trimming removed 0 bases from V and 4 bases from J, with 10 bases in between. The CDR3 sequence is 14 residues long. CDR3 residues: CATSRDATVYEQYF. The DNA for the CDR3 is TGTGCCACCAGCAGAGACGCGACAGTATACGAGCAGTACTTC.

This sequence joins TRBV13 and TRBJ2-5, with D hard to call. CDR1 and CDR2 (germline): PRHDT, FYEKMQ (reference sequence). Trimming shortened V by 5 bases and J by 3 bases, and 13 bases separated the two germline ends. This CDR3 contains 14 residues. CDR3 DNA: TGTGCCAGCAGCACCCGACTTGGAGAAGAGACCCAGTACTTC. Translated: CASSTRLGEETQYF. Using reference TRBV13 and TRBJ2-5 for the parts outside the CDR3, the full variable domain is AAGVIQSPRHLIKEKRETATLKCYPIPRHDTVYWYQQGPGQDPQFLISFYEKMQSDKGSIPDRFSAQQFSDYHSELNMSSLELGDSALYFCASSTRLGEETQYFGPGTRLLVL.

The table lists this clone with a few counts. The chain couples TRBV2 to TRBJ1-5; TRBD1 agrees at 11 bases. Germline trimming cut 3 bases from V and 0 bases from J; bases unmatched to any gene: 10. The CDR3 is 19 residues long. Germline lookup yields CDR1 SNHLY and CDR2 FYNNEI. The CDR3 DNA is TGTGCCAGCAGTGAGGGGACGGGACAGGGGGTTGTTAGCAATCAGCCCCAGCATTTT. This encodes CASSEGTGQGVVSNQPQHF.

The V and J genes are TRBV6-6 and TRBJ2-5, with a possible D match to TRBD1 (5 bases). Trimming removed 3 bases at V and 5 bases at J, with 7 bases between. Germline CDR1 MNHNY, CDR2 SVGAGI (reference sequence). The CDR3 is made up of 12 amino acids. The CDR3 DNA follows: TGTGCCAGCAGTTATGGGGCGGAGACCCAGTACTTC. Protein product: CASSYGAETQYF.

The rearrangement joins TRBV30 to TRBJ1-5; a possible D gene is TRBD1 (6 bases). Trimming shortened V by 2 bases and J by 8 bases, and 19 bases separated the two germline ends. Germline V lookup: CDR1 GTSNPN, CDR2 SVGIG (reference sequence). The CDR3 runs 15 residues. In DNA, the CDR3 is TGTGCCTGGAGTCGGGCAGGGGATAGTTTGGAGCCCCAGCATTTT. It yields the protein CAWSRAGDSLEPQHF.

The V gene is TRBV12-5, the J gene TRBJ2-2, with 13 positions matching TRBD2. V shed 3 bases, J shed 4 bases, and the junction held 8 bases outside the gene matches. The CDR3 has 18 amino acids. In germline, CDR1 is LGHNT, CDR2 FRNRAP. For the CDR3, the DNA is TGTGCTAGTGGTTTTACAGGACTAGCGGGAGTATCCACCGGGGAGCTGTTTTTT. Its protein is CASGFTGLAGVSTGELFF. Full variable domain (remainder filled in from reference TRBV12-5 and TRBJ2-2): DARVTQTPRHKVTEMGQEVTMRCQPILGHNTVFWYRQTMMQGLELLAYFRNRAPLDDSGMPKDRFSAEMPDATLATLKIQPSEPRDSAVYFCASGFTGLAGVSTGELFFGEGSRLTVL.

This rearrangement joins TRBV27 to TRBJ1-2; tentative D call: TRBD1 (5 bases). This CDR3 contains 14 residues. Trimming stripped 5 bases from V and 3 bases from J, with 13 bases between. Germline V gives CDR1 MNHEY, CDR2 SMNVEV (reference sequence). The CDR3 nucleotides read TGTGCCAGCAGTCCCCGGGGGTTGGACTATGGCTACACCTTC. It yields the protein CASSPRGLDYGYTF.

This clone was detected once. CDR3 in DNA: TGCGCCAGCAGCCTCGGGCAGGGCAGAATTTCCTACGAGCAGTACTTC. Its translation: CASSLGQGRISYEQYF. The chain recombines TRBV5-1 with TRBJ2-7, with TRBD1 as a possible D gene (5 bases). Germline V lookup: CDR1 SGHRS, CDR2 YFSETQ. Trimming pared 4 bases from V and 1 base from J, leaving 18 bases between. The CDR3 is 16 amino acids.